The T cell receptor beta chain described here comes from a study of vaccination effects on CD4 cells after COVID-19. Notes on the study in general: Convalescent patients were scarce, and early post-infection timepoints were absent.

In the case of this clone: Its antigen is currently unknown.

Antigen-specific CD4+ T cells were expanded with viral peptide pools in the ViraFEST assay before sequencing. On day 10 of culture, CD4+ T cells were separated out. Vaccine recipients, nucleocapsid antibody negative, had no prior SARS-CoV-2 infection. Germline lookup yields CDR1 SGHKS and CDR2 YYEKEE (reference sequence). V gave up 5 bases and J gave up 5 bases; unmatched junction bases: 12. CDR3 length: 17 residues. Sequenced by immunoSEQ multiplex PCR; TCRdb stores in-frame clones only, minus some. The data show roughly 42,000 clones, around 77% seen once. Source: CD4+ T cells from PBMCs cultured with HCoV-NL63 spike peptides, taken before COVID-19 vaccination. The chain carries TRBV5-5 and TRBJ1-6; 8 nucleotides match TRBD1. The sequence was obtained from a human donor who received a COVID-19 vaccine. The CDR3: CASSSGQGVRDNSPLHF. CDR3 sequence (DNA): TGTGCCAGCAGTTCCGGACAGGGCGTCCGAGATAATTCACCCCTCCACTTT.